This TCR beta chain appears in the sequencing data of a study of T cell responses to AZD1222 COVID-19 vaccine. Regarding the study as a whole: Only five to seven AZD1222 recipients were seropositive at baseline. Donors skewed white British and female; clonal diversity was possibly underestimated. Nearly half of spike-specific TCRs reportedly target variant regions that are unmutated in the B.1.351 and B.1.1.7 variants.

Sequenced by immunoSEQ multiplex PCR; TCRdb stores in-frame clones only, minus some. The sample includes around 150,000 clones, around nine tenths of them seen just once. This clone appeared once. Its target is unknown. Germline lookup yields CDR1 LNHDA and CDR2 SQIVND (reference sequence). The CDR3 spans 16 residues. V was pared by 5 bases and J by 0 bases, with 9 bases of the junction left unmatched. The source was peripheral blood, collected on day 0 of AZD1222 vaccination. V is TRBV19 and J is TRBJ2-7; 8 positions agree with TRBD1. The receptor comes from an adult in good health. In DNA form, the CDR3 reads TGTGCCAGTAGTGTCCAGGACAGGGCAAGCTCCTACGAGCAGTACTTC. Translated: CASSVQDRASSYEQYF. The variable domain in full, completed from reference TRBV19 and TRBJ2-7, reads DGGITQSPKYLFRKEGQNVTLSCEQNLNHDAMYWYRQDPGQGLRLIYYSQIVNDFQKGDIAEGYSVSREKKESFPLTVTSAQKNPTAFYLCASSVQDRASSYEQYFGPGTRLTVT.